The 15 T cell receptor beta chains below all came from one sample that was sequenced in a study of human T cells and chemical hapten exposure. The time point denotes: patch test 3, about 24 weeks after DPC sensitization. Documented treatment: therapeutic diphenylcyclopropenone sensitization with weekly scalp DPC. TCRdb called the RACE reads again in MiXCR, with one record for every CDR3 protein. This sample carries under 200,000 distinct CDR3 sequences, about 27% of them seen once, and the ten largest clones take 2.1%. The input for sequencing was whole blood, taken in connection with sensitization to the hapten diphenylcyclopropenone (DPC). The receptors stem from a woman in her late teens or twenties with alopecia areata. Some clones in this sample may be carry-over from other donors' samples.

This clonotype has more than one count but fewer than ten. J is TRBJ2-1 and V is TRBV9; D is perhaps TRBD2 (6 bases). Deletions cut 0 bases from V and 5 bases from J, with 12 bases between. This CDR3 is 15 amino acids long. The V gene's germline CDR1 is SGDLS and CDR2 YYNGEE. The CDR3 is CASSVGRLDNNEQFF. CDR3 nucleotide sequence: TGTGCCAGCAGCGTAGGGAGACTAGATAACAATGAGCAGTTCTTC.

The gene calls are TRBV7-2 and TRBJ1-5, with a tentative D call TRBD1 (5 bases). CDR3 length: 15 amino acids. V lost 5 bases, J lost 4 bases, and 15 bases lay in between. Germline loops: CDR1 SGHTA, CDR2 FQGNSA. The CDR3 DNA reads as TGTGCCAGCAGCAAGGGACGGCTGGGAAATCAGCCCCAGCATTTT. This gives the protein CASSKGRLGNQPQHF.

The chain combines TRBV4-2 with TRBJ1-5; no firm D call. The CDR3 loop spans 14 amino acids. V dropped 0 bases and J dropped 0 bases, with 3 bases sitting between them. The germline CDR1 and CDR2 sequences are LGHNA and YNFKEQ. The CDR3 nucleotides are TGTGCCAGCAGCCAAGAGGATAGCAATCAGCCCCAGCATTTT. Translating gives CASSQEDSNQPQHF.

The rearrangement links TRBV7-9 to TRBJ2-7; TRBD1 is a possible D gene (6 bases). CDR3 size: 15 residues. The V gene's germline CDR1 is SEHNR and CDR2 FQNEAQ (reference sequence). V shed 5 bases and J shed 5 bases, with 19 bases lying between them. CDR3 DNA: TGTGCCAGCAGCAGACCCGGGACCCGGGACAACGAGCAGTACTTC. Translating gives CASSRPGTRDNEQYF.

In DNA, the CDR3 is TGTGCCAGCAGTGCCCGGGATTGGCAAGAGACCCAGTACTTC. This translates into CASSARDWQETQYF. V and J are TRBV2 and TRBJ2-5; D is possibly TRBD2 (5 bases). V was clipped by 4 bases and J by 2 bases, with 11 bases between them. In germline, CDR1 is SNHLY, CDR2 FYNNEI. The CDR3 is 14 amino acids.

This clonotype was seen more than once but under ten times. The V call is TRBV19, the J call TRBJ2-7, with 7 bases fitting TRBD1. After removal of 5 bases from V and 2 bases from J, the junction contained 3 bases not matched to a gene. The CDR3 has 13 residues. Germline V gene lookup returns CDR1 LNHDA and CDR2 SQIVND (reference sequence). This CDR3 is CASSPDRPYEQYF. As DNA, the CDR3 is TGTGCCAGTAGTCCGGACAGGCCCTACGAGCAGTACTTC.

This clonotype was counted only a few times. This sequence joins TRBV20-1 and TRBJ2-3; tentative D call: TRBD2 (5 bases). The CDR3 extends over 14 amino acids. V dropped 5 bases and J dropped 4 bases, with 16 bases sitting between them. CDR1 is DFQATT and CDR2 is SNEGSKA in the germline V gene (reference sequence). CDR3 sequence (DNA): TGCAGTGCTCATCGAGGGCCGGAGCCAGATACGCAGTATTTT. This encodes CSAHRGPEPDTQYF.

This clonotype turned up a few times. The J gene is TRBJ2-1, the V gene TRBV12-3 or TRBV12-4; tentatively, D is TRBD2 (5 bases). Trimming stripped 3 bases from V and 0 bases from J, with 12 bases between. This CDR3 has 16 amino acids. CDR3 region: CASSLGRLRSYNEQFF. The CDR3 nucleotides are TGTGCCAGCAGTTTGGGCCGACTACGCTCCTACAATGAGCAGTTCTTC.

The chain uses TRBV6-5 and TRBJ2-1, with D unresolved. Trimming pared 7 bases from V and 9 bases from J, leaving 10 bases between. This CDR3 comprises 11 residues. Per germline, CDR1 MNHEY and CDR2 SVGAGI. This chain's CDR3 is CASKAESEQFF. DNA of the CDR3: TGTGCCAGCAAGGCAGAGTCTGAGCAGTTCTTC.

The chain combines TRBV7-9 with TRBJ2-1; 8 bases are a match to TRBD2. Germline-derived CDR1 and CDR2 are SEHNR and FQNEAQ (reference sequence). CDR3 length equals 14 residues. J was trimmed by 10 bases and V by 3 bases; bases with no gene match: 8. The CDR3 spells CASSFVLAGNEQFF. In nucleotides, the CDR3 is TGTGCCAGCAGCTTCGTCTTAGCGGGAAACGAGCAGTTCTTC.

This clonotype appeared a few times. This chain connects TRBV12-3 or TRBV12-4 to TRBJ1-1, with D hard to call. V was pared by 1 base and J by 2 bases, with 8 bases between. The CDR3 has 14 residues. The CDR3 nucleotides read TGTGCCAGCAGTTTAGGCAGGAAAAACACTGAAGCTTTCTTT. It yields the protein CASSLGRKNTEAFF.

The chain joins TRBV20-1 to TRBJ2-2, with D tentatively TRBD2 (6 bases). Trimming removed 6 bases at V and 4 bases at J, with 12 bases between. This CDR3 region has 13 residues. Germline CDR1 DFQATT, CDR2 SNEGSKA (reference sequence). The CDR3 here is CSASGDLTGELFF. The CDR3 nucleotides are TGCAGTGCGTCGGGAGACCTCACCGGGGAGCTGTTTTTT.

This clonotype appeared a single time. The chain combines TRBV7-6 with TRBJ1-5; D uncertain. The CDR3 consists of 14 residues. The V and J ends lost 2 bases and 5 bases respectively, with 10 bases between them. CDR1 is SGHVS, CDR2 FNYEAQ, per germline. The CDR3 nucleotides are TGTGCCAGCAGCTTACGCAGCTTCGATCAGCCCCAGCATTTT. Its protein is CASSLRSFDQPQHF.

The chain employs TRBV20-1 and TRBJ2-3; 9 positions agree with TRBD2. V shed 4 bases and J 4 bases; nucleotides not matched to a gene: 9. The CDR3 runs to 15 residues. The V gene's germline CDR1 is DFQATT and CDR2 SNEGSKA (reference sequence). Here the CDR3 reads CSAIPGLAVSDTQYF. The CDR3 DNA reads TGCAGTGCTATACCGGGACTAGCAGTTTCAGATACGCAGTATTTT.

The chain links TRBV2 to TRBJ2-5; 12 bases match TRBD2. In germline, CDR1 is SNHLY, CDR2 FYNNEI. Trimming cost V 9 bases and J 2 bases; bases outside gene matches: 4. The length of the CDR3 is 14 residues. CDR3 sequence (DNA): TGTGCCAGGAGGGGACTAGCGGGTCAAGAGACCCAGTACTTC. Translation: CARRGLAGQETQYF. Based on the CDR3 plus reference TRBV2 and TRBJ2-5, the full variable domain is EPEVTQTPSHQVTQMGQEVILRCVPISNHLYFYWYRQILGQKVEFLVSFYNNEISEKSEIFDDQFSVERPDGSNFTLKIRSTKLEDSAMYFCARRGLAGQETQYFGPGTRLLVL.